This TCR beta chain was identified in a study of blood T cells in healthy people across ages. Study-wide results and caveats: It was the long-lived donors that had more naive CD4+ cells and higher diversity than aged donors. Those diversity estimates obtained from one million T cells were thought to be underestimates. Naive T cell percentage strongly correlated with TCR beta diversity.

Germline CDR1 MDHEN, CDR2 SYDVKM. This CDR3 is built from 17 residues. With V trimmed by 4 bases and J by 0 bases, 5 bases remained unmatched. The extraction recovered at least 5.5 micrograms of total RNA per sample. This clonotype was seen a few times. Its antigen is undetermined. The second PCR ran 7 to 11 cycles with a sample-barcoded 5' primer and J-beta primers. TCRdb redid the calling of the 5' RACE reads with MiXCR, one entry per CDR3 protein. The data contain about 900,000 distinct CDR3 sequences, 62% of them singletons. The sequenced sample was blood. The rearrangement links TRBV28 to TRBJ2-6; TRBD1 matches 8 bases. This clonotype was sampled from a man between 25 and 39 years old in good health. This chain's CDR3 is CASSSGTGLSGANVLTF. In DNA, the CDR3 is TGTGCCAGCAGTTCCGGGACAGGCCTCTCTGGGGCCAACGTCCTGACTTTC. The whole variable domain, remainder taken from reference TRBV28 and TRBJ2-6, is DVKVTQSSRYLVKRTGEKVFLECVQDMDHENMFWYRQDPGLGLRLIYFSYDVKMKEKGDIPEGYSVSREKKERFSLILESASTNQTSMYLCASSSGTGLSGANVLTFGAGSRLTVL.